The sequence of this T cell receptor beta chain was determined in a study of cytomegalovirus exposure and HLA in healthy donors. General study points: A list of 150 or so TCR beta chains associated with cytomegalovirus was given. Later analysis identified a missense DCLRE1C variant that was linked to TCR beta V- and J-gene trimming.

Worth noting for this clone: What it binds is unknown.

Per the germline V gene, CDR1 is MNHEY and CDR2 is SMNVEV (reference sequence). The CDR3 totals 14 residues. Between the trimmed V and J ends, which lost 10 bases and 0 bases, there was a span of 12 bases. A multiplex PCR was run with 60 Vbeta primers and 13 Jbeta primers. TCRdb's table, derived via immunoSEQ multiplex PCR, lists solely in-frame clones and lacks some. The sample lists just over 150,000 clones, about three quarters occurring once. Material for sequencing was PBMCs. This chain uses TRBV27 with TRBJ2-2; tentatively, D is TRBD1 (5 bases). This clonotype was sampled from a woman between 25 and 40 years old in good health and CMV-seronegative. CDR3 nucleotides: TGTGCCACCAGGACACTTCCGAACACCGGGGAGCTGTTTTTT. Its translation: CATRTLPNTGELFF.